This T cell receptor beta chain was retrieved from a study of technical replicates of blood from several donors. Profiling relied on immunoSEQ multiplex PCR, and the TCRdb table lists in-frame clones only, not all of them. The sample lists about 83,000 clones, under 95% occurring once. CDR3 length: 15 amino acids. V was clipped by 3 bases and J by 2 bases, with 12 bases between them. The germline V gene has CDR1 SGDLS and CDR2 YYNGEE. The source material was T cells isolated from PBMCs. This chain joins TRBV9 and TRBJ1-5; D unclear. The TCR sequence derives from a human donor in good health. Here the CDR3 DNA reads TGTGCCAGCAGCGAGACGGGAAGCGGCAATCAGCCCCAGCATTTT. Its translation: CASSETGSGNQPQHF.